The T cell receptor (beta chain) under discussion was sequenced for a study of regulatory T cells in long-lasting Graves disease. This clonotype has only a few counts. At one end, the junction sequence differs from germline, possibly due to a read error. Building the TCR beta libraries relied on iRepertoire HTBI primers, and CDR3 regions underwent Arm-PCR. TCRdb processed the multiplex PCR reads anew with MiXCR; each CDR3 protein has one entry. Of some 300,000 distinct CDR3 sequences listed, 20% to 25% are singletons. The CDR3 is 13 amino acids. The germline V gene has CDR1 SGHTA and CDR2 FQGNSA. Described time point: persistent/refractory GD, antithyroid drugs over 5 years with positive TRAb. With RNA extracted from PBMCs as input, the TCR library was made.

The specimen comprised peripheral blood mononuclear cells (PBMCs), sampled when the disease was refractory, from a patient treated with antithyroid drugs. This TCR was recovered from a female donor with Graves disease. The chain combines TRBV7-2 with TRBJ1-1, with D hard to call. The CDR3 DNA reads as TGTGCCAGCAGCTTCAGTAGGAACGCTGAAGCTTTCTTT. It yields the protein CASSFSRNAEAFF. Combining the CDR3 with reference TRBV7-2 and TRBJ1-1 gives the whole variable domain GAGVSQSPSNKVTEKGKDVELRCDPISGHTALYWYRQSLGQGLEFLIYFQGNSAPDKSGLPSDRFSAERTGGSVSTLTIQRTQQEDSAVYLCASSFSRNAEAFFGQGTRLTVV.